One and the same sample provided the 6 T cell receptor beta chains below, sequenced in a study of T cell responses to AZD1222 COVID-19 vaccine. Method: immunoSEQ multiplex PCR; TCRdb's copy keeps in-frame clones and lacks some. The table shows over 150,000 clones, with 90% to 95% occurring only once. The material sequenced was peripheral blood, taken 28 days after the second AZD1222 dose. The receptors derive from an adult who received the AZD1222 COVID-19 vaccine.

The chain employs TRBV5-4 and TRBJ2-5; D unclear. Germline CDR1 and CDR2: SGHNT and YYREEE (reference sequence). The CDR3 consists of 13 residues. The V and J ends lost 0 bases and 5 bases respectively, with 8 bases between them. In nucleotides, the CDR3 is TGTGCCAGCAGCTTGGTCGGCGTGGAGACCCAGTACTTC. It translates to CASSLVGVETQYF.

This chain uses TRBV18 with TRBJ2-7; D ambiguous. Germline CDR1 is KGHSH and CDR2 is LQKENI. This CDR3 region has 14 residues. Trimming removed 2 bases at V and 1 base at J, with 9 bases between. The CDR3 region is CASSPAAGSYEQYF. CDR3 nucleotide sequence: TGTGCCAGCTCACCAGCGGCTGGGTCCTACGAGCAGTACTTC.

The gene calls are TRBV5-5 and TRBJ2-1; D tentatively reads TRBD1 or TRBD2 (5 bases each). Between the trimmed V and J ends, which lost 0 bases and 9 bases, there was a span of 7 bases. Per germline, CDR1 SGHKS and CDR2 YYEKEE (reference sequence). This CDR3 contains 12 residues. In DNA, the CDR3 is TGTGCCAGCAGCTTGGCCGGGGCTGAGCAGTTCTTC. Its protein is CASSLAGAEQFF. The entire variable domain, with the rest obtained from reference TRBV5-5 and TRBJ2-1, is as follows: DAGVTQSPTHLIKTRGQQVTLRCSPISGHKSVSWYQQVLGQGPQFIFQYYEKEERGRGNFPDRFSARQFPNYSSELNVNALLLGDSALYLCASSLAGAEQFFGPGTRLTVL.

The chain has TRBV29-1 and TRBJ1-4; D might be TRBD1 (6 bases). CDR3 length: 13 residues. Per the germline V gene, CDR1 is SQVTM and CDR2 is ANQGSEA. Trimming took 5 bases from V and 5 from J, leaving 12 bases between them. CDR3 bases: TGCAGCGTTCTCGGGGGGCTGAATGAAAAACTGTTTTTT. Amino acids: CSVLGGLNEKLFF. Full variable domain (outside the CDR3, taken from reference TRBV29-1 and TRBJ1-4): SAVISQKPSRDICQRGTSLTIQCQVDSQVTMMFWYRQQPGQSLTLIATANQGSEATYESGFVIDKFPISRPNLTFSTLTVSNMSPEDSSIYLCSVLGGLNEKLFFGSGTQLSVL.

The CDR3 DNA follows: TGCGCCAGCAGCTTGAGTGTGACGGGGGTAATGAACACTGAAGCTTTCTTT. Its protein is CASSLSVTGVMNTEAFF. V and J are TRBV5-1 and TRBJ1-1; tentative D call: TRBD1 (5 bases). This CDR3 has 17 residues. Trimming took off 1 base at V and 0 bases at J, with 16 bases between the two ends. CDR1 is SGHRS, CDR2 YFSETQ, per germline.

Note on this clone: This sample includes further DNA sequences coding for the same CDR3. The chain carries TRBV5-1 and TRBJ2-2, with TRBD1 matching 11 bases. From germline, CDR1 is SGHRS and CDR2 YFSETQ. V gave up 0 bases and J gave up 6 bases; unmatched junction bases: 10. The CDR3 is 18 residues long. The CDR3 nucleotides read TGCGCCAGCAGCTTGGATGGGGACAGGGGGGCGCGGTCCGGGGAGCTGTTTTTT. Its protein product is CASSLDGDRGARSGELFF.